This note documents a single T cell receptor (beta chain) sequence. This specimen comes from a study of blood T cell repertoires in COVID-19. Study context: Sample material is recorded as cDNA or gDNA derived from T cells, B-cell-depleted T cells, or PBMCs.

Using immunoSEQ multiplex PCR, the repertoire was profiled, and TCRdb retains in-frame clones only, with some absent. The sample shows about 150,000 clones, 75% to 85% of them seen only once. Germline loops: CDR1 LGHDT, CDR2 YNNKEL (reference sequence). After removal of 4 bases from V and 2 bases from J, the junction contained 6 bases not matched to a gene. This CDR3 has 15 residues. This sequence was found in a man between 60 and 75 years old with acute or convalescent COVID-19. This rearrangement joins TRBV3-1 (or the pseudogene TRBV3-2) to TRBJ2-7, with 9 nucleotides matching TRBD1. Specimen: peripheral blood. The CDR3 region has the DNA TGTGCCAGCAGCCCTCAGACAGGGGGGCCCTACGAGCAGTACTTC. It encodes CASSPQTGGPYEQYF.